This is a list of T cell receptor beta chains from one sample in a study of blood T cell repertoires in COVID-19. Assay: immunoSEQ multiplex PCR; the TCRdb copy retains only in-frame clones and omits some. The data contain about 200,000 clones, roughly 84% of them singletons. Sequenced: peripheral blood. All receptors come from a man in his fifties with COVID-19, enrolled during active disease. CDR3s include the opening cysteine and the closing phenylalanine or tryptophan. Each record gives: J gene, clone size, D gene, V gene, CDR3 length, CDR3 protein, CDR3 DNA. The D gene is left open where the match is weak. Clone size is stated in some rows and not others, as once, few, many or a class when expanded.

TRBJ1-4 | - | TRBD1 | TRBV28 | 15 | CASTTSGQGFEKLFF | TGTGCCAGCACTACCTCGGGACAGGGGTTTGAAAAACTGTTTTTT
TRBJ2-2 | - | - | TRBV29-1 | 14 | CSVDARSNTGELFF | TGCAGCGTTGATGCGCGTTCGAACACCGGGGAGCTGTTTTTT
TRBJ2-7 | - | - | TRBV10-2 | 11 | CASSDTHEQYF | TGCGCCAGCAGTGACACTCACGAGCAGTACTTC
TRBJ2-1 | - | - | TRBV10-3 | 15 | CAISESGGPYNEQFF | TGTGCCATCAGTGAGTCTGGCGGGCCATACAATGAGCAGTTCTTC
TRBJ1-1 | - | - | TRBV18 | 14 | CASSPPGRRTEAFF | TGTGCCAGCTCACCTCCGGGGAGGCGGACTGAAGCTTTCTTT
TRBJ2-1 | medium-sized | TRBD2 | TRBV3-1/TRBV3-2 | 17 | CASSQVGGTSEYNEQFF | TGTGCCAGCAGCCAAGTTGGGGGGACTAGCGAGTACAATGAGCAGTTCTTC
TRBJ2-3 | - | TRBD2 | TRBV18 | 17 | CASSPNIGLAGVDTQYF | TGTGCCAGCTCACCCAACATCGGTCTAGCGGGAGTTGATACGCAGTATTTT
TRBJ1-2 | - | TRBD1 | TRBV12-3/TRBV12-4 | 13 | CASSRQGDVGYTF | TGTGCCAGCAGCAGACAGGGGGATGTTGGCTACACCTTC
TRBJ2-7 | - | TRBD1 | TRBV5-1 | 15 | CASSSTGFIVHEQYF | TGCGCCAGCAGCTCGACAGGGTTTATCGTCCACGAGCAGTACTTC
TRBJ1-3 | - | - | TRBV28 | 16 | CASLSGLWLAGNTIYF | TGTGCCAGCCTTTCTGGCCTCTGGCTGGCCGGAAACACCATATATTTT
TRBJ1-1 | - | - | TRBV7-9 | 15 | CASSLGQLLSTEAFF | TGTGCCAGCAGCTTAGGACAGTTGCTTAGCACTGAAGCTTTCTTT
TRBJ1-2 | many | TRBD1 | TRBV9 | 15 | CASSVDGTGNYGYTF | TGTGCCAGCAGCGTAGATGGGACAGGGAACTATGGCTACACCTTC
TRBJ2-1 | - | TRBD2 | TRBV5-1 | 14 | CASSGLAGNNEQFF | TGCGCCAGCAGCGGGCTAGCGGGAAACAATGAGCAGTTCTTC
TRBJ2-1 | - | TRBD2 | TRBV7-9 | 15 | CASSVLASINNEQFF | TGTGCCAGCAGCGTACTAGCGAGCATCAACAATGAGCAGTTCTTC
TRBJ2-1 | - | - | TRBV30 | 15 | CAWLQVTGTYNEQFF | TGTGCCTGGCTTCAGGTGACAGGAACCTACAATGAGCAGTTCTTC
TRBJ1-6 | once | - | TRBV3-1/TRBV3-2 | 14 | CASSQVAGNSPLHF | TGTGCCAGCAGCCAAGTTGCCGGGAATTCACCCCTCCACTTT
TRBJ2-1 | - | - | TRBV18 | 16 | CASSPRSAGGYNEQFF | TGTGCCAGCTCCCCGAGATCGGCCGGGGGTTACAATGAGCAGTTCTTC
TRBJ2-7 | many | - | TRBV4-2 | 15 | CASSIGRAGHGEQYF | TGTGCCTCCAGTATTGGGCGGGCGGGGCACGGCGAGCAGTACTTC
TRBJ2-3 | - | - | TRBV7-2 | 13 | CASSLGGPNTQYF | TGTGCCAGCAGCTTAGGGGGCCCAAATACGCAGTATTTT
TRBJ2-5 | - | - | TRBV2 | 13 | CASSGQPQETQYF | TGTGCCAGCAGTGGACAGCCGCAAGAGACCCAGTACTTC
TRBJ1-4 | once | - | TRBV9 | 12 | CASSVGRGKLFF | TGTGCCAGCAGCGTAGGTAGAGGAAAACTGTTTTTT
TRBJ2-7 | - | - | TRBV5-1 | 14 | CASSLGQGFDEQYF | TGCGCCAGCAGCTTGGGGCAGGGTTTCGACGAGCAGTACTTC
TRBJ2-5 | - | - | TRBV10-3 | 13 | CAIRTDSQETQYF | TGTGCCATCAGAACGGACAGCCAAGAGACCCAGTACTTC
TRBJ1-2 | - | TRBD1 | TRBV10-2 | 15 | CASRNEQGAGYGYTF | TGCGCCAGCAGGAACGAACAGGGGGCAGGATATGGCTACACCTTC
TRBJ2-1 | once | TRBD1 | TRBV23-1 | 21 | CASSQSFQILGGQGTYNEQFF | TGCGCCAGCAGTCAATCGTTTCAGATTTTAGGGGGACAGGGTACCTACAATGAGCAGTTCTTC
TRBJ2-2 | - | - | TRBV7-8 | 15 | CASSLTSANTGELFF | TGTGCCAGCAGCTTAACCTCAGCGAACACCGGGGAGCTGTTTTTT